The 20 T cell receptor beta chains below come from one sample, sequenced in a study of T-cell memory formation after mild COVID-19. TCRdb reanalysed the 5' RACE reads using MiXCR and keeps one entry per CDR3 protein. The data contain 350,000 to 400,000 distinct CDR3 sequences, roughly 20% of them singletons. Material for sequencing was PBMCs or a T cell subset sorted from them (not recorded which). All receptors come from an adult woman who had mild COVID-19 (a few samples of this study predate the infection). Cell type and time point are not known.

This sequence joins TRBV7-6 and TRBJ2-3; 7 positions match TRBD2. Looked up from germline, CDR1 is SGHVS and CDR2 is FNYEAQ. V shed 3 bases, J shed 3 bases, and the junction held 3 bases outside the gene matches. The CDR3 has 14 residues. As DNA, the CDR3 is TGTGCCAGCAGCTTCTGGGGGGGAACAGATACGCAGTATTTT. Translation: CASSFWGGTDTQYF.

V usage is TRBV4-2 and J usage is TRBJ2-1, with 11 bases lining up with TRBD2. With 6 bases clipped from V and 16 bases from J, the junction kept 5 bases outside the gene matches. This CDR3 spans 11 amino acids. In germline, CDR1 is LGHNA, CDR2 YNFKEQ. CDR3 in DNA: TGTGCCAGCAGTAGCGGGGGGGCGCTTTTCTTC. As protein: CASSSGGALFF.

This clonotype was detected only a few times. The CDR3 sequence: CASSMGGELFF. CDR3 in DNA: TGTGCCAGTAGTATGGGGGGGGAGCTGTTTTTT. The chain couples TRBV19 to TRBJ2-2; D unclear. CDR1 and CDR2 (germline): LNHDA, SQIVND (reference sequence). The V end was cut by 3 bases, the J end by 8 bases, with 4 bases between. The CDR3 is made up of 11 amino acids.

This clonotype turned up a few times. This chain links TRBV21-1 with TRBJ2-1. TRBV21-1 is a pseudogene segment. This CDR3 has 15 residues. The CDR3 DNA reads TGTGCCAGCAGCAAAGTGAGAAAAAGGAACAATGAGCAGTTCTTC. It translates to CASSKVRKRNNEQFF.

The V gene is TRBV7-9, the J gene TRBJ2-5, with 9 nucleotides matching TRBD1. The CDR3 is 14 residues long. The germline V gene encodes CDR1 SEHNR and CDR2 FQNEAQ (reference sequence). The V gene end was trimmed by 5 bases and the J gene end by 5 bases; junction bases not matched to a gene: 6. CDR3 residues: CASSPGQGFETQYF. The CDR3, as DNA: TGTGCCAGCAGCCCGGGACAGGGATTTGAGACCCAGTACTTC.

V is TRBV5-1 and J is TRBJ2-5; 10 nucleotides align to TRBD2. In germline, CDR1 is SGHRS, CDR2 YFSETQ. Losses at the gene ends were 1 base for V and 4 bases for J; bases not matched to a gene: 7. CDR3 length: 16 amino acids. The CDR3 protein is CASSLFGSGRIETQYF. The CDR3 nucleotides are TGCGCCAGCAGCTTGTTTGGTAGCGGGAGGATAGAGACCCAGTACTTC. The variable domain in full, completed from reference TRBV5-1 and TRBJ2-5, reads KAGVTQTPRYLIKTRGQQVTLSCSPISGHRSVSWYQQTPGQGLQFLFEYFSETQRNKGNFPGRFSGRQFSNSRSEMNVSTLELGDSALYLCASSLFGSGRIETQYFGPGTRLLVL.

V usage is TRBV4-1 and J usage is TRBJ2-7; D uncertain. The CDR3 has 16 amino acids. The V end lost 4 bases, the J end lost 4 bases, and 20 bases lay between the germline ends. Looked up from germline, CDR1 is MGHRA and CDR2 is YSYEKL. The chain's CDR3 is CASSPLSNGPPYEQYF. CDR3 bases: TGCGCCAGCAGCCCCCTCTCCAACGGTCCACCTTACGAGCAGTACTTC.

J is TRBJ1-4 and V is TRBV6-6, with TRBD1 as a possible D gene (6 bases). Trimming pared 4 bases from V and 7 bases from J, leaving 19 bases between. This CDR3 has 16 residues. Germline V lookup: CDR1 MNHNY, CDR2 SVGAGI (reference sequence). CDR3 bases: TGTGCCAGCAGTTTCGGAGGGGGAGCGGGCGGTGAAAAACTGTTTTTT. Protein sequence: CASSFGGGAGGEKLFF.

The chain employs TRBV13 and TRBJ2-1; D may match TRBD1 or TRBD2 (6 bases each). Trimming took off 2 bases at V and 6 bases at J, with 8 bases between the two ends. Germline V CDR1 and CDR2: PRHDT, FYEKMQ (reference sequence). This CDR3 has 13 amino acids. The CDR3 protein is CASSLWGANEQFF. CDR3 nucleotide sequence: TGTGCCAGCAGCTTATGGGGGGCCAATGAGCAGTTCTTC.

The chain combines TRBV18 with TRBJ2-1, with TRBD1 matching over 8 bases. V was pared by 0 bases and J by 4 bases, with 5 bases of the junction left unmatched. The germline V gene has CDR1 KGHSH and CDR2 LQKENI. The CDR3 length is 16 residues. As DNA, the CDR3 is TGTGCCAGCTCACCACCGGTGCAGGGGGCTTACAATGAGCAGTTCTTC. This codes for CASSPPVQGAYNEQFF.

This clonotype was picked up many times. This chain connects TRBV9 to TRBJ2-2; D is unresolved. The CDR3 totals 17 residues. Germline V gene data show CDR1 as SGDLS and CDR2 as YYNGEE. V gave up 4 bases and J gave up 1 base, with 17 bases separating them. The CDR3 sequence: CASSIPLDGRNTGELFF. The CDR3, as DNA: TGTGCCAGCAGCATCCCACTTGACGGGCGGAACACCGGGGAGCTGTTTTTT.

The chain carries TRBV14 and TRBJ2-7; tentatively, D is TRBD2 (6 bases). The V end lost 0 bases, the J end lost 3 bases, and 15 bases lay between the germline ends. The CDR3 extends over 16 amino acids. Germline CDR1 and CDR2: SGHDN and FVKESK. The DNA of the CDR3 is TGTGCCAGCAGCCAAGATCCGTACGGGAGTGACTACGAGCAGTACTTC. Its protein is CASSQDPYGSDYEQYF.

CDR3 in amino acids: CAGRPGHTYNEQFF. CDR3 DNA: TGCGCCGGACGCCCGGGACATACCTACAATGAGCAGTTCTTC. The J gene is TRBJ2-1, the V gene TRBV5-1; D is perhaps TRBD1 (6 bases). The length of the CDR3 is 14 residues. V gave up 10 bases and J gave up 2 bases, with 16 bases separating them. The germline V gene encodes CDR1 SGHRS and CDR2 YFSETQ.

This clonotype was detected a few times. CDR3 sequence reads: CASSPGGLARTDTQYF. The CDR3 coding sequence is TGTGCCAGCAGCCCTGGGGGACTAGCCCGCACAGATACGCAGTATTTT. This chain joins TRBV7-8 and TRBJ2-3; TRBD2 aligns across 9 bases. J was trimmed by 1 base and V by 5 bases; bases with no gene match: 7. The germline CDR1 and CDR2 sequences are SGHVS and FQNEAQ. The CDR3 has 16 amino acids.

This clonotype was detected many times. V gene TRBV4-3 combines with J gene TRBJ2-7; 7 positions match TRBD1. V lost 2 bases to trimming and J lost 1 base; unmatched junction nucleotides: 2. Germline-derived CDR1 and CDR2 are LGHNA and YSLEER. The CDR3 is made up of 14 amino acids. CDR3 nucleotide sequence: TGCGCCAGCAGCCAACCGGGACAGTCCTACGAGCAGTACTTC. This codes for CASSQPGQSYEQYF.

This clonotype appeared a few times. The J gene is TRBJ2-7, the V gene TRBV9; no reliable D call. The CDR3 spans 14 residues. The V and J ends lost 0 bases and 0 bases respectively, with 7 bases between them. Germline V CDR1 and CDR2: SGDLS, YYNGEE. CDR3 bases: TGTGCCAGCAGCGTAGACGGCAGCTCCTACGAGCAGTACTTC. It codes for CASSVDGSSYEQYF.

Concerning this clonotype itself: One end of the junction does not line up with germline, which may come from a read error. J is TRBJ1-1 and V is TRBV12-3 or TRBV12-4; no reliable D call. This CDR3 is 14 amino acids long. CDR3 loop: CASSFVGGNSEAFF. The CDR3 DNA sequence: TGTGCCAGCAGTTTCGTGGGAGGGAACTCTGAAGCTTTCTTT.

The CDR3: CASSPIDRDDSPLHF. DNA for the CDR3: TGTGCCAGCAGTCCCATTGACAGGGATGATTCACCCCTCCACTTT. The chain has TRBV28 and TRBJ1-6, with 7 positions matching TRBD1. The V and J ends lost 5 bases and 8 bases, in that order; junction bases with no gene match: 9. The CDR3 contains 15 residues. Germline V gene sequence: CDR1 MDHEN, CDR2 SYDVKM. The full variable domain, rest sourced from reference TRBV28 and TRBJ1-6, is DVKVTQSSRYLVKRTGEKVFLECVQDMDHENMFWYRQDPGLGLRLIYFSYDVKMKEKGDIPEGYSVSREKKERFSLILESASTNQTSMYLCASSPIDRDDSPLHFGNGTRLTVT.

The V call is TRBV6-5, the J call TRBJ2-5, with unresolved D. The CDR3 has 15 amino acids. Trimming took off 5 bases at V and 6 bases at J, with 19 bases between the two ends. CDR1 MNHEY and CDR2 SVGAGI come from the germline V gene. The CDR3 DNA follows: TGTGCCAGCAGTGCCCCACTAAGGAAGGGAAAGACCCAGTACTTC. Its protein product is CASSAPLRKGKTQYF.

This clonotype was detected a few times. The rearrangement links TRBV5-6 to TRBJ2-7; the D gene is possibly TRBD1 (9 bases). The germline CDR1 and CDR2 sequences are SGHDT and YYEEEE. V gave up 4 bases and J gave up 7 bases, with 18 bases separating them. CDR3 length: 14 residues. The CDR3, as DNA: TGTGCCAGCAGCCGGGAGGGACAGGGTGGTGAGCAGTACTTC. It yields the protein CASSREGQGGEQYF.